Following are 19 T cell receptor beta chains from one sample sequenced in a study of blood T cell repertoires in COVID-19. TCRdb's copy holds only in-frame clones and misses some; the assay was immunoSEQ multiplex PCR. The table records about 300,000 clones, roughly nine tenths of them present only once. The sample was peripheral blood. The receptor source for this set is a woman aged 25 to 39 with COVID-19, enrolled during active disease.

This clone was observed once. The chain joins TRBV5-1 to TRBJ2-7, with D uncertain. Trimming took 0 bases from V and 0 from J, leaving 7 bases between them. This CDR3 is built from 14 residues. Looked up from germline, CDR1 is SGHRS and CDR2 is YFSETQ. The CDR3 spells CASSLEVGSYEQYF. CDR3 DNA: TGCGCCAGCAGCTTGGAAGTCGGCTCCTACGAGCAGTACTTC.

CDR3 residues: CASSKGTAWETEAFF. The CDR3 nucleotides are TGTGCCAGCAGCAAAGGGACAGCGTGGGAAACTGAAGCTTTCTTT. This chain joins TRBV7-2 and TRBJ1-1, with TRBD1 matching 7 bases. The ends lost 5 bases at V and 5 bases at J; junction bases unmatched: 11. The germline gives CDR1 SGHTA, CDR2 FQGNSA. The CDR3 totals 15 residues.

CDR3 sequence reads: CASMEGATLRQPQHF. CDR3 coding DNA: TGTGCCAGTATGGAGGGGGCAACTCTCCGTCAGCCCCAGCATTTT. The rearrangement joins TRBV19 to TRBJ1-5; 7 bases map to TRBD1. Per the germline V gene, CDR1 is LNHDA and CDR2 is SQIVND (reference sequence). The trim removed 7 bases at V and 6 bases at J, leaving 12 bases unmatched. The CDR3 covers 15 residues.

The V gene is TRBV24-1, the J gene TRBJ2-5; the D gene is possibly TRBD1 (6 bases). CDR1 is KGHDR and CDR2 is SFDVKD in the germline V gene. CDR3 length: 15 residues. The V gene lost 3 bases and the J gene lost 3 bases, with 13 bases spanning the gap. Here the CDR3 DNA reads TGTGCCACCAGTGATCTACAGGGTGGAAAAGAGACCCAGTACTTC. Translation: CATSDLQGGKETQYF.

This clone appeared a single time. The chain couples TRBV9 to TRBJ1-2, with D unclear. The CDR3 is made up of 15 amino acids. V was clipped by 0 bases and J by 1 base, with 10 bases between them. The germline V gene has CDR1 SGDLS and CDR2 YYNGEE. The CDR3 protein is CASSVDPGFNYGYTF. CDR3 nucleotides: TGTGCCAGCAGCGTAGATCCGGGATTTAACTATGGCTACACCTTC.

V gene TRBV2 combines with J gene TRBJ2-2; D not resolved. Germline loops: CDR1 SNHLY, CDR2 FYNNEI. This CDR3 spans 13 amino acids. The V gene lost 6 bases and the J gene lost 3 bases, with 8 bases spanning the gap. CDR3 in DNA: TGTGCCAGCAGGAACAGCTACACCGGGGAGCTGTTTTTT. It is translated as CASRNSYTGELFF.

This chain joins TRBV19 and TRBJ1-2; TRBD1 agrees at 7 bases. Germline V gene lookup returns CDR1 LNHDA and CDR2 SQIVND (reference sequence). The CDR3 has 15 residues. V gave up 5 bases and J gave up 1 base; unmatched junction bases: 7. CDR3 in DNA: TGTGCCAGTAGTTCCTGGGACAGCTTTAACTATGGCTACACCTTC. It specifies CASSSWDSFNYGYTF.

The chain links TRBV14 to TRBJ2-6, with D possibly being TRBD1 (6 bases). Trimming removed 2 bases at V and 3 bases at J, with 11 bases between. The CDR3 has 16 residues. Germline V gene lookup returns CDR1 SGHDN and CDR2 FVKESK. The CDR3, as DNA: TGTGCCAGCAGCCAATACAGGGCCGGTGGGGCCAACGTCCTGACTTTC. Its protein product is CASSQYRAGGANVLTF.

The V and J genes are TRBV19 and TRBJ2-7; 11 bases match TRBD2. Trimming took 5 bases from V and 5 from J; bases not matched to a gene: 8. This CDR3 region has 15 residues. The germline V gene encodes CDR1 LNHDA and CDR2 SQIVND (reference sequence). The CDR3 DNA follows: TGTGCCAGTAGTCTAGCGGGAGGTCTGAGCCACGAGCAGTACTTC. Its translation is CASSLAGGLSHEQYF.

V usage is TRBV2 and J usage is TRBJ1-1; 9 nucleotides match TRBD1. Unmatched junction bases numbered 17, after V lost 8 bases and J lost 10 bases. CDR1 and CDR2 (germline): SNHLY, FYNNEI. CDR3 length: 15 amino acids. This chain's CDR3 is CASVVGQGILKGAFF. The DNA of the CDR3 is TGTGCCAGCGTGGTCGGACAGGGGATCCTTAAGGGAGCTTTCTTT.

This sequence joins TRBV30 and TRBJ2-2; perhaps TRBD1 as D (6 bases). The V gene's germline CDR1 is GTSNPN and CDR2 SVGIG (reference sequence). The ends were cut back, 5 bases at V and 5 bases at J, with 18 bases in the middle. This CDR3 is 15 amino acids long. As DNA, the CDR3 is TGTGCCTGGGGAACATTGACAGGTTTGACCGGGGAGCTGTTTTTT. This codes for CAWGTLTGLTGELFF.

The chain has TRBV19 and TRBJ2-5; 7 bases fit TRBD1. There are 14 residues in the CDR3. Germline CDR1 and CDR2: LNHDA and SQIVND (reference sequence). V was clipped by 3 bases and J by 2 bases; unmatched bases: 3. DNA for the CDR3: TGTGCCAGTAGTATGACAGGGCGTCAAGAGACCCAGTACTTC. Protein sequence: CASSMTGRQETQYF.

The rearrangement links TRBV11-1 to TRBJ1-2; D not certain. Germline lookup yields CDR1 SGHAT and CDR2 FQDESV (reference sequence). The CDR3 spans 15 residues. V lost 5 bases and J lost 3, with 16 bases in between. The CDR3 region is CASSPVRRVDYGYTF. CDR3 DNA: TGTGCCAGCAGCCCTGTTCGGAGGGTGGACTATGGCTACACCTTC.

V usage is TRBV2 and J usage is TRBJ1-1, with 9 bases that match TRBD1. The CDR3 consists of 15 residues. V shed 2 bases and J 1 base; nucleotides not matched to a gene: 2. Per the germline V gene, CDR1 is SNHLY and CDR2 is FYNNEI. CDR3 DNA sequence: TGTGCCAGCAGTGAACTGGGACAGGGGAACACTGAAGCTTTCTTT. It specifies CASSELGQGNTEAFF.

V usage is TRBV19 and J usage is TRBJ2-1; 11 bases are a match to TRBD2. Germline CDR1 reads LNHDA; CDR2 reads SQIVND (reference sequence). The CDR3 is 15 amino acids. The trim removed 6 bases at V and 5 bases at J, leaving 6 bases unmatched. Written as DNA, the CDR3 is TGTGCCAGTAGCTCTGGGACTAGCGGAAACAATGAGCAGTTCTTC. Amino acid sequence: CASSSGTSGNNEQFF.

The rearrangement links TRBV25-1 to TRBJ1-1, with 9 bases identical to TRBD1. Germline V gene sequence: CDR1 MGHDK, CDR2 SYGVNS. The ends lost 5 bases at V and 8 bases at J; junction bases unmatched: 6. The CDR3 loop spans 13 amino acids. CDR3 in amino acids: CASSTRDREEAFF. The CDR3 DNA follows: TGTGCCAGCAGTACCCGGGACAGGGAAGAAGCTTTCTTT.

This chain uses TRBV13 with TRBJ2-3; 8 bases line up with TRBD2. With 5 bases clipped from V and 2 bases from J, the junction kept 9 bases outside the gene matches. CDR1 PRHDT and CDR2 FYEKMQ come from the germline V gene (reference sequence). CDR3 length equals 16 residues. CDR3 bases: TGTGCCAGCAGCGACACGCTTAGCGGGGTCACAGATACGCAGTATTTT. This encodes CASSDTLSGVTDTQYF.

This chain connects TRBV7-2 to TRBJ2-1, with 12 bases aligning to TRBD2. The CDR3 is 16 residues long. The J segment lost 4 bases and the V segment lost 4 bases, leaving 5 bases of the junction unmatched. CDR1 is SGHTA, CDR2 FQGNSA, per germline. In nucleotides, the CDR3 is TGTGCCAGCAGCTCCTTGACTAGCGGGAGATACAATGAGCAGTTCTTC. Translating gives CASSSLTSGRYNEQFF.

The chain is built from TRBV5-1 and TRBJ1-6, with 7 positions matching TRBD1. The CDR3 consists of 18 residues. V was pared by 0 bases and J by 0 bases, with 6 bases of the junction left unmatched. The germline V gene encodes CDR1 SGHRS and CDR2 YFSETQ. The CDR3 coding sequence is TGCGCCAGCAGCTTGGCCCTGGACAGGAGCTCCTATAATTCACCCCTCCACTTT. It is translated as CASSLALDRSSYNSPLHF.